These 25 T cell receptor beta chains share one sample of origin, sequenced in a study of STAT5B mutations in CD4+ large granular lymphocyte leukemia. Profiled with immunoSEQ multiplex PCR; TCRdb holds only in-frame clones, not every one. The sample records 40,000 to 50,000 clones, around 81% being singletons. Sequenced material: CD4+ T cells from blood buffy coats. All receptors derive from a human donor in good health.

V is TRBV11-3 and J is TRBJ1-1, with D possibly TRBD1 on 5 matching bases. This CDR3 has 13 residues. The V gene lost 0 bases and the J gene lost 6 bases, with 8 bases spanning the gap. From germline, CDR1 is SGHNT and CDR2 YENEEA. The CDR3 sequence: CASSLDRGAEAFF. CDR3 nucleotides: TGTGCCAGCAGCTTAGACCGGGGGGCTGAAGCTTTCTTT.

This rearrangement joins TRBV2 to TRBJ2-7; 14 nucleotides match TRBD2. CDR1 and CDR2 (germline): SNHLY, FYNNEI. The CDR3 has 17 residues. Trimming took 5 bases from V and 4 from J; bases not matched to a gene: 10. The CDR3: CASSKGGTSGRKYEQYF. CDR3 DNA: TGTGCCAGCAGTAAGGGCGGGACTAGCGGGAGAAAGTACGAGCAGTACTTC. Variable domain in full (rest from reference TRBV2 and TRBJ2-7): EPEVTQTPSHQVTQMGQEVILRCVPISNHLYFYWYRQILGQKVEFLVSFYNNEISEKSEIFDDQFSVERPDGSNFTLKIRSTKLEDSAMYFCASSKGGTSGRKYEQYFGPGTRLTVT.

The chain carries TRBV5-1 and TRBJ1-3; D remains unclear. The CDR3 spans 14 residues. Deletions cut 2 bases from V and 3 bases from J, with 9 bases between. Germline assignment: CDR1 SGHRS and CDR2 YFSETQ. The DNA for the CDR3 is TGCGCCAGCAGCTTAAGCAGCAGTGGAAACACCATATATTTT. Translating gives CASSLSSSGNTIYF.

The rearrangement uses TRBV29-1 and TRBJ1-2; no clear D. The CDR3 totals 11 residues. CDR1 and CDR2 (germline): SQVTM, ANQGSEA. Trimming took 4 bases from V and 6 from J, leaving 9 bases between them. CDR3 in amino acids: CSVVGGDGYTF. CDR3 nucleotides: TGCAGCGTTGTCGGCGGGGATGGCTACACCTTC.

This clone has only one observation. This rearrangement joins TRBV18 to TRBJ1-2; the match to TRBD1 covers 7 bases. This CDR3 has 14 amino acids. Unmatched junction bases numbered 10, after V lost 4 bases and J lost 8 bases. Per germline, CDR1 KGHSH and CDR2 LQKENI. CDR3 in DNA: TGTGCCAGCTCACTACTTACAGGGGTCGAGGGCTACACCTTC. Protein product: CASSLLTGVEGYTF.

This clone was recorded only once. This rearrangement joins TRBV6-5 to TRBJ1-5; the D gene is possibly TRBD1 (5 bases). Trimming took off 8 bases at V and 0 bases at J, with 14 bases between the two ends. Germline V gene data show CDR1 as MNHEY and CDR2 as SVGAGI. The CDR3 sequence is 15 residues long. The CDR3 reads CASRRQPFSNQPQHF. The CDR3 region has the DNA TGTGCCAGCCGCAGACAGCCCTTTAGCAATCAGCCCCAGCATTTT.

J is TRBJ1-5 and V is TRBV28, with D possibly matching TRBD1 (6 bases). Germline CDR1 and CDR2: MDHEN and SYDVKM. The CDR3 consists of 13 residues. V gave up 5 bases and J gave up 7 bases, with 12 bases separating them. This chain's CDR3 is CASSTGRVQPQHF. The DNA of the CDR3 is TGTGCCAGCAGTACAGGGAGGGTCCAGCCCCAGCATTTT.

The V and J genes are TRBV6-1 and TRBJ2-1, with TRBD1 matching over 7 bases. Germline-derived CDR1 and CDR2 are MNHNS and SASEGT. The CDR3 is made up of 15 amino acids. V was pared by 8 bases and J by 3 bases, with 10 bases of the junction left unmatched. CDR3 loop: CASLPPGQNYNEQFF. In nucleotides, the CDR3 is TGTGCCAGCCTACCCCCGGGACAGAACTACAATGAGCAGTTCTTC.

This chain uses TRBV29-1 with TRBJ2-1; D not certain. This CDR3 contains 14 residues. The V end lost 3 bases, the J end lost 3 bases, and 12 bases lay between the germline ends. The germline V gene has CDR1 SQVTM and CDR2 ANQGSEA. CDR3 DNA: TGCAGCGTTGACGGAAATAGACTCTACAATGAGCAGTTCTTC. Its translation: CSVDGNRLYNEQFF.

The rearrangement links TRBV6-5 to TRBJ1-5, with 8 bases lining up with TRBD1. The V and J ends lost 6 bases and 2 bases, in that order; junction bases with no gene match: 6. The germline V gene encodes CDR1 MNHEY and CDR2 SVGAGI. The CDR3 is made up of 15 amino acids. The CDR3 sequence is CASRPDRGGNQPQHF. CDR3 nucleotide sequence: TGTGCCAGCAGGCCCGACAGGGGTGGCAATCAGCCCCAGCATTTT.

This clone came up once. The chain joins TRBV21-1 to TRBJ2-7; TRBD2 is taken as the D call from the table, unchecked against the DNA. TRBV21-1 is described as a pseudogene. This CDR3 has 18 amino acids. Here the CDR3 DNA reads TGTGCCAGCAGCAATCCGGGCGAGGCGCGGGGGGGCGCGTACGAGCAGTACTTC. It yields the protein CASSNPGEARGGAYEQYF.

V usage is TRBV5-1 and J usage is TRBJ2-7, with D tentatively TRBD1 (6 bases). V was shortened by 4 bases and J by 7 bases, with 15 bases between the two germline ends. There are 13 residues in the CDR3. Germline V gives CDR1 SGHRS, CDR2 YFSETQ. CDR3 residues: CASSPRGTGEQYF. DNA of the CDR3: TGCGCCAGCAGCCCGAGGGGGACGGGAGAGCAGTACTTC.

CDR3 region: CASSLAANYGYTF. Here the CDR3 DNA reads TGTGCCAGCAGCTTAGCAGCTAACTATGGCTACACCTTC. The chain combines TRBV7-3 with TRBJ1-2; unclear D gene. The CDR3 spans 13 residues. The germline V gene encodes CDR1 SGHTA and CDR2 FQGTGA. Trimming removed 2 bases from V and 0 bases from J, with 4 bases in between.

The chain employs TRBV5-4 and TRBJ2-2, with TRBD2 matching 9 bases. CDR3 length equals 15 residues. CDR1 SGHNT and CDR2 YYREEE come from the germline V gene (reference sequence). The junction had 2 bases not matched to a gene; V was cut back by 1 base and J by 4 bases. The CDR3 DNA sequence: TGTGCCAGCAGCTTGCCTAGCGGGACCACCGGGGAGCTGTTTTTT. Translated: CASSLPSGTTGELFF.

A remark on this clone: Different DNA sequences within this sample yield the same CDR3. The chain has TRBV5-6 and TRBJ2-2, with a weak D call TRBD1 (5 bases). V was shortened by 0 bases and J by 1 base, with 7 bases between the two germline ends. This CDR3 spans 15 amino acids. Germline V gene sequence: CDR1 SGHDT, CDR2 YYEEEE. The CDR3 is CASSLGQLNTGELFF. CDR3 DNA sequence: TGTGCCAGCAGCTTGGGACAGCTGAACACCGGGGAGCTGTTTTTT.

Only a few counts were recorded for this clone. The chain uses TRBV5-1 and TRBJ1-4, with D unclear. Trimming cost V 0 bases and J 8 bases, with 8 bases left between them. The CDR3 contains 13 residues. The germline V gene has CDR1 SGHRS and CDR2 YFSETQ. CDR3 in amino acids: CASSLEVGEKLFF. CDR3 nucleotide sequence: TGCGCCAGCAGCTTGGAGGTGGGAGAAAAACTGTTTTTT.

This chain links TRBV5-1 with TRBJ2-6; D perhaps matches TRBD1 (5 bases). Trimming removed 4 bases at V and 0 bases at J, with 14 bases between. The germline CDR1 and CDR2 sequences are SGHRS and YFSETQ. The CDR3 totals 17 residues. This CDR3 is CASSPERRGSGANVLTF. CDR3 in DNA: TGCGCCAGCAGCCCGGAAAGAAGGGGCTCTGGGGCCAACGTCCTGACTTTC.

The genes are TRBV2 and TRBJ1-2; D ambiguous. The CDR3 has 14 amino acids. The V gene lost 4 bases and the J gene lost 0 bases, with 9 bases spanning the gap. CDR1 is SNHLY and CDR2 is FYNNEI in the germline V gene. The CDR3 DNA reads TGTGCCAGCAGTGCTGCCAGAGCTAACTATGGCTACACCTTC. Its protein product is CASSAARANYGYTF. The full variable domain, its missing parts supplied by reference TRBV2 and TRBJ1-2, is EPEVTQTPSHQVTQMGQEVILRCVPISNHLYFYWYRQILGQKVEFLVSFYNNEISEKSEIFDDQFSVERPDGSNFTLKIRSTKLEDSAMYFCASSAARANYGYTFGSGTRLTVV.

J is TRBJ1-1 and V is TRBV19, with D perhaps TRBD1 (5 bases). This CDR3 has 13 residues. Deletions cut 8 bases from V and 4 bases from J, with 14 bases between. The germline gives CDR1 LNHDA, CDR2 SQIVND (reference sequence). This CDR3 reads CASPNPDSTEAFF. CDR3 in DNA: TGTGCCAGTCCTAACCCCGACAGCACTGAAGCTTTCTTT.

This clone was observed a handful of times. This rearrangement joins TRBV14 to TRBJ2-1; D is perhaps TRBD1 (6 bases). There are 16 residues in the CDR3. Trimming removed 3 bases at V and 1 base at J, with 13 bases between. CDR1 SGHDN and CDR2 FVKESK come from the germline V gene. DNA for the CDR3: TGTGCCAGCAGCCAGTACACAGGGCATTCCTACAATGAGCAGTTCTTC. Translated, it gives CASSQYTGHSYNEQFF.

This chain connects TRBV11-1 to TRBJ2-4; D could derive from TRBD1 or TRBD2 (5 bases each). There are 14 residues in the CDR3. The V and J ends lost 3 bases and 0 bases respectively, with 6 bases between them. CDR1 and CDR2 (germline): SGHAT, FQDESV (reference sequence). The CDR3 spells CASSFGGAKNIQYF. DNA of the CDR3: TGTGCCAGCAGCTTTGGGGGAGCCAAAAACATTCAGTACTTC.

The chain joins TRBV9 to TRBJ2-3, with D tentatively TRBD1 (6 bases). Trimming cost V 4 bases and J 6 bases, with 15 bases left between them. The CDR3 spans 14 residues. The V gene's germline CDR1 is SGDLS and CDR2 YYNGEE. The CDR3 DNA reads as TGTGCCAGCAGCAAACGGACAGCTGTGGATACGCAGTATTTT. This gives the protein CASSKRTAVDTQYF.

CDR3 bases: TGTGCCAGCAGCTTAACCGGACCTTACAATGAGCAGTTCTTC. This encodes CASSLTGPYNEQFF. This chain connects TRBV7-3 to TRBJ2-1; no reliable D call. V lost 0 bases to trimming and J lost 4 bases, with 7 bases between them. Germline CDR1 reads SGHTA; CDR2 reads FQGTGA. The CDR3 totals 14 residues.

This clone was recorded a few times. The chain recombines TRBV5-4 with TRBJ1-3, with TRBD1 identical over 11 bases. Germline CDR1 SGHNT, CDR2 YYREEE (reference sequence). The trim removed 1 base at V and 2 bases at J, leaving 8 bases unmatched. CDR3 length equals 18 residues. CDR3 coding DNA: TGTGCCAGCAGCTTGAACCCCGGACAGGGGGCTACTGGAAACACCATATATTTT. Protein sequence: CASSLNPGQGATGNTIYF.

The chain links TRBV11-2 to TRBJ2-1, with 14 bases identical to TRBD2. The germline gives CDR1 SGHAT, CDR2 FQNNGV. Trimming removed 5 bases from V and 8 bases from J; junction bases left unmatched: 5. The CDR3 contains 15 residues. Here the CDR3 reads CASSPTSGRAYEQFF. For the CDR3, the DNA is TGTGCCAGCAGCCCGACTAGCGGGAGGGCCTATGAGCAGTTCTTC.